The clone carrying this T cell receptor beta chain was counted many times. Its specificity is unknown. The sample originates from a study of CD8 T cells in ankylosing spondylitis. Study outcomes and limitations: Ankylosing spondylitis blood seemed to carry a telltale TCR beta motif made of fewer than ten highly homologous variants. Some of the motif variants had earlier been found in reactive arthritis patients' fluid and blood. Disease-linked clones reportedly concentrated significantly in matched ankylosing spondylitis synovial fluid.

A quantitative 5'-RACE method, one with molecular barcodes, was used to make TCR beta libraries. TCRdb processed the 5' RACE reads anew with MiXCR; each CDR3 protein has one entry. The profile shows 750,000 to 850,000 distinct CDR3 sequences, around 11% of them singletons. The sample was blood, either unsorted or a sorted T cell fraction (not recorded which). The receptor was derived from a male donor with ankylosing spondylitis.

The chain's CDR3 is CSVVSGTGGEETQYF. The DNA of the CDR3 is TGCAGCGTTGTCTCTGGGACAGGGGGCGAAGAGACCCAGTACTTC. V and J are TRBV29-1 and TRBJ2-5; 12 bases fit TRBD1. CDR3 length: 15 amino acids. With 4 bases clipped from V and 3 bases from J, the junction kept 6 bases outside the gene matches. In germline, CDR1 is SQVTM, CDR2 ANQGSEA.